The 21 T cell receptor beta chains presented below share a single source sample, sequenced in a study of cytomegalovirus exposure and HLA in healthy donors. PCR used 60 Vbeta primers and 13 Jbeta primers. Generated by immunoSEQ multiplex PCR, the TCRdb table keeps only in-frame clones and is missing some. Among 95,000 to 120,000 clones listed, 70% to 80% were seen once. The specimen sequenced was PBMCs. These receptors were collected from a woman in her twenties or thirties in good health and CMV-seropositive.

J is TRBJ1-1 and V is TRBV27, with no clear D. From germline, CDR1 is MNHEY and CDR2 SMNVEV (reference sequence). The CDR3 runs 16 residues. The V and J ends lost 2 bases and 1 base respectively, with 14 bases between them. The CDR3: CASSLKYDLANTEAFF. The CDR3 nucleotides read TGTGCCAGCAGTTTAAAGTATGATTTGGCGAACACTGAAGCTTTCTTT.

The chain carries TRBV10-3 and TRBJ1-1; 11 positions match TRBD1. CDR1 is ENHRY, CDR2 SYGVKD, per germline. Germline trimming cut 9 bases from V and 4 bases from J; bases unmatched to any gene: 10. The CDR3 is 15 residues long. CDR3 region: CAINGQGARRTEAFF. CDR3 DNA: TGTGCCATTAACGGACAGGGGGCGCGGCGCACTGAAGCTTTCTTT.

The chain has TRBV5-8 and TRBJ2-6; D possibly corresponds to TRBD1 (6 bases). This CDR3 contains 17 residues. V was cut by 4 bases and J by 0 bases, with 14 bases left in between. Germline lookup yields CDR1 SGHTS and CDR2 YDEGEE. This CDR3 reads CASSPRTVHSGANVLTF. The CDR3 DNA sequence: TGTGCCAGCAGCCCGCGGACAGTACACTCTGGGGCCAACGTCCTGACTTTC.

Only a few counts were recorded for this clone. This chain joins TRBV29-1 and TRBJ1-1; D is undetermined. This CDR3 contains 14 residues. The ends were cut back, 6 bases at V and 2 bases at J, with 16 bases in the middle. Germline-derived CDR1 and CDR2 are SQVTM and ANQGSEA. The CDR3 nucleotides are TGCAGCGTAGAGAGAATCGACTCAAACACTGAAGCTTTCTTT. Translation gives CSVERIDSNTEAFF.

J is TRBJ2-5 and V is TRBV9, with 10 bases that match TRBD2. The CDR3 runs 17 residues. CDR1 is SGDLS, CDR2 YYNGEE, per germline. V lost 3 bases and J lost 4; bases outside the gene matches: 12. For the CDR3, the DNA is TGTGCCAGCAGCGGGACGGGGGATAGCGGGGGGCCAGAGACCCAGTACTTC. This translates into CASSGTGDSGGPETQYF.

The chain links TRBV7-8 to TRBJ1-5, with a tentative D call TRBD1 (6 bases). Germline lookup yields CDR1 SGHVS and CDR2 FQNEAQ. The CDR3 is made up of 16 amino acids. The ends were cut back, 1 base at V and 6 bases at J, with 16 bases in the middle. CDR3 protein: CASSLGAAGVSQPQHF. CDR3 DNA sequence: TGTGCCAGCAGCTTAGGTGCTGCAGGGGTAAGTCAGCCCCAGCATTTT.

This clone was counted only a few times. The chain recombines TRBV4-1 with TRBJ2-5; D not resolved. V lost 0 bases, J lost 3 bases, and 8 bases lay in between. CDR1 and CDR2 from the germline V gene are MGHRA and YSYEKL. The CDR3 covers 14 residues. The CDR3 region has the DNA TGCGCCAGCAGCCAAGATGTCGAGGAAGAGACCCAGTACTTC. This codes for CASSQDVEEETQYF.

V usage is TRBV7-9 and J usage is TRBJ2-5; 8 bases match TRBD1. V lost 3 bases to trimming and J lost 5 bases; unmatched junction nucleotides: 5. Germline-derived CDR1 and CDR2 are SEHNR and FQNEAQ (reference sequence). The CDR3 sequence is 14 residues long. CDR3 coding DNA: TGTGCCAGCAGCTTTGGGACAGGCTCGGAGACCCAGTACTTC. It encodes CASSFGTGSETQYF.

This chain uses TRBV6-1 with TRBJ1-6; D is unclear. CDR3 size: 17 residues. Germline CDR1 reads MNHNS; CDR2 reads SASEGT. V was clipped by 2 bases and J by 5 bases, with 16 bases between them. CDR3 region: CASSELGVGAHNSPLHF. The CDR3 coding sequence is TGTGCCAGCAGTGAACTCGGGGTAGGCGCCCATAATTCACCCCTCCACTTT.

The J gene is TRBJ2-7, the V gene TRBV5-1, with 8 bases matching TRBD1. The CDR3 spans 14 residues. With 4 bases clipped from V and 0 bases from J, the junction kept 3 bases outside the gene matches. Germline lookup yields CDR1 SGHRS and CDR2 YFSETQ. Here the CDR3 reads CASSLTGDSYEQYF. For the CDR3, the DNA is TGCGCCAGCAGCCTGACAGGGGACTCCTACGAGCAGTACTTC. The whole variable domain, filled in from reference TRBV5-1 and TRBJ2-7, reads KAGVTQTPRYLIKTRGQQVTLSCSPISGHRSVSWYQQTPGQGLQFLFEYFSETQRNKGNFPGRFSGRQFSNSRSEMNVSTLELGDSALYLCASSLTGDSYEQYFGPGTRLTVT.

V usage is TRBV7-8 and J usage is TRBJ2-2; 8 nucleotides line up with TRBD1. From germline, CDR1 is SGHVS and CDR2 FQNEAQ. This CDR3 comprises 17 residues. Unmatched junction bases numbered 17, after V lost 5 bases and J lost 9 bases. CDR3 sequence (DNA): TGTGCCAGCAGCGCTGTACAGGGGGTCCCGATTTCCCGGGAGCTGTTTTTT. Its protein is CASSAVQGVPISRELFF.

The V and J genes are TRBV30 and TRBJ2-2; D is possibly TRBD2 (6 bases). Trimming took off 4 bases at V and 4 bases at J, with 16 bases between the two ends. The CDR3 is 15 amino acids. Germline V gene sequence: CDR1 GTSNPN, CDR2 SVGIG (reference sequence). The CDR3 is CAWTSRGSVTGELFF. The CDR3 DNA sequence: TGTGCCTGGACTTCACGGGGGTCGGTCACCGGGGAGCTGTTTTTT.

The J gene is TRBJ2-3, the V gene TRBV30; a possible D gene is TRBD2 (6 bases). The V end lost 5 bases, the J end lost 3 bases, and 12 bases lay between the germline ends. CDR1 is GTSNPN and CDR2 is SVGIG in the germline V gene (reference sequence). The CDR3 contains 13 residues. The CDR3 DNA reads as TGTGCCTGGGCGGGGCCGCGGACAGATACGCAGTATTTT. Amino acid sequence: CAWAGPRTDTQYF.

The genes are TRBV27 and TRBJ2-5, with 7 bases matching TRBD2. The CDR3 loop spans 13 amino acids. V lost 4 bases, J lost 3 bases, and 2 bases stayed unmatched. Germline V CDR1 and CDR2: MNHEY, SMNVEV (reference sequence). CDR3 in amino acids: CASSSGTKETQYF. In DNA, the CDR3 is TGTGCCAGCAGTTCCGGGACTAAAGAGACCCAGTACTTC.

The chain uses TRBV5-1 and TRBJ2-7, with D unclear. Looked up from germline, CDR1 is SGHRS and CDR2 is YFSETQ. The germline V and J ends were trimmed by 2 bases and 4 bases, with 7 bases remaining between them. The CDR3 sequence is 12 residues long. The CDR3 DNA reads as TGCGCCAGCAGCTTCAGTCAATACGAGCAGTACTTC. As protein: CASSFSQYEQYF.

This clone was detected a few times. The chain is built from TRBV7-9 and TRBJ1-1; D unresolved. V was shortened by 0 bases and J by 0 bases, with 5 bases between the two germline ends. The length of the CDR3 is 14 residues. Germline CDR1 SEHNR, CDR2 FQNEAQ (reference sequence). The CDR3 DNA reads TGTGCCAGCAGCTTAGCACAGATGAACACTGAAGCTTTCTTT. Its protein product is CASSLAQMNTEAFF. Variable domain in full (rest from reference TRBV7-9 and TRBJ1-1): DTGVSQNPRHKITKRGQNVTFRCDPISEHNRLYWYRQTLGQGPEFLTYFQNEAQLEKSRLLSDRFSAERPKGSFSTLEIQRTEQGDSAMYLCASSLAQMNTEAFFGQGTRLTVV.

This chain connects TRBV29-1 to TRBJ2-1; 13 positions match TRBD2. The germline V gene encodes CDR1 SQVTM and CDR2 ANQGSEA. CDR3 length equals 13 residues. V trimming: 7 bases; J trimming: 4 bases; junction bases outside the gene matches: 1. CDR3 sequence: CSGGLAGYNEQFF. The CDR3 nucleotides are TGCAGCGGGGGACTAGCGGGATACAATGAGCAGTTCTTC.

The V and J genes are TRBV11-3 and TRBJ1-4; D not certain. Trimming left V 5 bases short and J 8 bases short, with 18 bases between. Per the germline V gene, CDR1 is SGHNT and CDR2 is YENEEA. The CDR3 is made up of 15 amino acids. The CDR3 spells CASSPASGGGEKLFF. The CDR3 DNA reads TGTGCCAGCAGCCCCGCATCCGGAGGTGGCGAAAAACTGTTTTTT. The entire variable domain, with the rest obtained from reference TRBV11-3 and TRBJ1-4, is as follows: EAGVVQSPRYKIIEKKQPVAFWCNPISGHNTLYWYLQNLGQGPELLIRYENEEAVDDSQLPKDRFSAERLKGVDSTLKIQPAELGDSAVYLCASSPASGGGEKLFFGSGTQLSVL.

In this sample, this clone turned up a few times. The chain uses TRBV18 and TRBJ1-1, with 10 nucleotides matching TRBD1. Trimming at V came to 1 base and at J to 5 bases, leaving 4 bases not matched to a gene. The length of the CDR3 is 15 residues. Germline V lookup: CDR1 KGHSH, CDR2 LQKENI. The CDR3 is CASSPRQGAPTEAFF. DNA for the CDR3: TGTGCCAGCTCACCACGACAGGGGGCGCCTACTGAAGCTTTCTTT.

The genes are TRBV7-9 and TRBJ1-1; D unclear. CDR3 length: 14 amino acids. Germline lookup yields CDR1 SEHNR and CDR2 FQNEAQ (reference sequence). Between the trimmed V and J ends, which lost 7 bases and 1 base, there was a span of 13 bases. This CDR3 is CASKRMGANTEAFF. Written as DNA, the CDR3 is TGTGCCAGCAAAAGAATGGGAGCGAACACTGAAGCTTTCTTT.

The gene calls are TRBV29-1 and TRBJ1-1, with 9 nucleotides matching TRBD1. The CDR3 runs to 13 residues. Trimming took 6 bases from V and 4 from J; bases not matched to a gene: 6. Germline loops: CDR1 SQVTM, CDR2 ANQGSEA. For the CDR3, the DNA is TGCAGCGTCGACCGGGACAGGGCCACTGAAGCTTTCTTT. It is translated as CSVDRDRATEAFF.